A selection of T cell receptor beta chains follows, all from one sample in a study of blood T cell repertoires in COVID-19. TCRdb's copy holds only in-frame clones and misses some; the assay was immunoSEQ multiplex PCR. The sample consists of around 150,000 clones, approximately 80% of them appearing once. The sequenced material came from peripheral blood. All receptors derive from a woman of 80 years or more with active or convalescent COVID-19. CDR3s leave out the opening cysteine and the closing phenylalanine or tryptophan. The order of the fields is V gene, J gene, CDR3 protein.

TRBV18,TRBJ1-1,ASSPGTGTNTEAF
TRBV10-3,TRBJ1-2,AISLSRDRGQDGYT
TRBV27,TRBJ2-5,ASGVAGGGETQY
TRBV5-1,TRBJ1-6,ASSLTGAGNSPLH
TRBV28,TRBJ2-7,ASSLGGQYEQY
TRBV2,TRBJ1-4,ASSERGTGPDEKLF
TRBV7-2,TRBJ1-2,ASSPPQGKGNYGYT
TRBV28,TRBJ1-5,ASRGAQGAVQPQH
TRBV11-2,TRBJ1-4,ASSLGLGDEKLF
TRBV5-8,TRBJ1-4,ASSPSLAGTNEKLF
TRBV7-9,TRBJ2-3,ASSPRDRTDTQY
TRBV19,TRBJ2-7,ASSISQGLPYEQY
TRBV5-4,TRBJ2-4,ASSLWTGGQDAKNIQY
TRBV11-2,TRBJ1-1,ASSPSMATEAF
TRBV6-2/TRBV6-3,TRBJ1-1,ASSYSNAATEAF
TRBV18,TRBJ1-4,ASSPLTGTGGEKLF
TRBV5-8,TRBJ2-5,ASSLGSGMAQETQY
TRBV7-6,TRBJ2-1,ASSGRTGALPNEQF
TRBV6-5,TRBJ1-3,ASSYSSGNTIY
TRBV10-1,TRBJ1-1,ASSESGKEQEAF
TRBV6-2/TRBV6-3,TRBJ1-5,ASSYRPTGGQPQH
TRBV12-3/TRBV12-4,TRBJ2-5,ASSLGERETQY
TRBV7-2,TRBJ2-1,ASSLASGAYNEQF
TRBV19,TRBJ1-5,ASRAGQISNQPQH
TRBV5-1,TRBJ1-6,ASSLTIPGQENYNSPLH
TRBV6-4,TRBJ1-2,ASKVTTRTTGYT
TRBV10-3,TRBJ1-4,AISESLDSNEKLF
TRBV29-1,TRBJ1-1,SVGARKNRGLDGTEAF
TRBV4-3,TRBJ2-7,ASSREGGGSEQY
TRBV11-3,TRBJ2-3,ASSFQPGASQY
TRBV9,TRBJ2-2,ASSARTGNLGTGELF
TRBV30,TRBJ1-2,AWSVDSFRGYT
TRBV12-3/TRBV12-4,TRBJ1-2,ASSLGHGYT
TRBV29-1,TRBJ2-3,SVDGAGGLRDTQY
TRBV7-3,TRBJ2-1,ASRLAGGPFNEQF
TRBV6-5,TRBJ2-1,ASSYSNLAAYNEQF
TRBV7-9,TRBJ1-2,ASSFWAAGYT
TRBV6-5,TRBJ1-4,ASRKAGSTNEKLF
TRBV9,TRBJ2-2,ASSVEGTGELF
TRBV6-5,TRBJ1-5,ASSSTGGAQH